This TCR beta chain derives from a study of vaccination effects on CD4 cells after COVID-19. Looking at the study overall: The two convalescent patients provided samples 16 days and one week before vaccination.

This clone has a single count. What it recognizes is unknown. Antigen-specific CD4+ T cell clonotypes were called by their expansion after viral peptide-pool culture in ViraFEST. CD4+ T cell isolation took place after more than eight days of culture. SARS-CoV-2 infection was confirmed by PCR in the person between March and December 2020. Assay: immunoSEQ multiplex PCR; the TCRdb copy retains only in-frame clones and omits some. The sample yields about 45,000 clones, around 66% seen once. From germline, CDR1 is MNHEY and CDR2 SVGAGI. CDR3 size: 14 residues. The germline V and J ends were trimmed by 10 bases and 7 bases, with 20 bases remaining between them.

This TCR was sampled from a human donor who had a prior SARS-CoV-2 infection. The material sequenced was CD4+ T cells from PBMCs cultured with a peptide pool, taken before COVID-19 vaccination. This chain links TRBV6-5 with TRBJ2-1; perhaps TRBD1 as D (5 bases). The CDR3 is CANNQGYGSNEQFF. The CDR3 DNA reads as TGTGCCAACAACCAGGGTTACGGGTCGAATGAGCAGTTCTTC.